This entry lists 13 T cell receptor beta chains sequenced from one sample in a study of T cells after yellow fever vaccination. TCRdb analysed the 5' RACE reads with MiXCR anew, one entry per CDR3 protein. Seen here are 400,000 or so distinct CDR3 sequences, over 5% observed once, and the top ten hold 15%. The sample was PBMCs, taken 5 days after the yellow fever booster vaccination. The receptors stem from a man younger than 40 who received the YFV17D yellow fever vaccine.

This clonotype has more than one count but fewer than ten. V usage is TRBV30 and J usage is TRBJ2-2, with D perhaps assigned TRBD1 or TRBD2 (5 bases each). Germline V lookup: CDR1 GTSNPN, CDR2 SVGIG (reference sequence). V lost 2 bases and J 7 bases, leaving 20 bases between the germline ends. The CDR3 totals 16 residues. CDR3 sequence reads: CAWSHGLAGAIGELFF. In DNA, the CDR3 is TGTGCCTGGAGTCATGGGCTAGCTGGGGCAATCGGGGAGCTGTTTTTT.

This clonotype occurred a few times. This chain connects TRBV6-2 or TRBV6-3 to TRBJ2-1; TRBD1 or TRBD2 may be the D gene (5 bases each). Trimming removed 2 bases from V and 15 bases from J, with 14 bases in between. Germline assignment: CDR1 MNHEY and CDR2 SVGEGT. CDR3 length equals 12 residues. CDR3 DNA sequence: TGTGCCAGCAGTTACCAAAATGGGGGAAGGTTCTTC. This gives the protein CASSYQNGGRFF.

This clonotype was picked up a small number of times. The chain uses TRBV4-3 and TRBJ2-2; D unclear. V lost 2 bases to trimming and J lost 3 bases, with 19 bases between them. CDR3 length equals 18 residues. In germline, CDR1 is LGHNA, CDR2 YSLEER. CDR3 protein: CASSQPPRGLRDTGELFF. The CDR3 DNA reads TGCGCCAGCAGCCAACCGCCCCGTGGTTTGCGTGACACCGGGGAGCTGTTTTTT.

The chain couples TRBV5-4 to TRBJ2-7; D perhaps matches TRBD2 (6 bases). V gave up 2 bases and J gave up 6 bases, with 21 bases separating them. This CDR3 contains 16 residues. Germline values: CDR1 SGHNT, CDR2 YYREEE (reference sequence). In nucleotides, the CDR3 is TGTGCCAGCAGCTTAGGCGGGGCTAGCGAGCACCTCGAGCAGTACTTC. Amino acids: CASSLGGASEHLEQYF.

This clonotype was counted between two and nine times. The rearrangement joins TRBV7-2 to TRBJ2-7; possibly TRBD1 or TRBD2 for D (7 bases each). The CDR3 is 13 amino acids. Per the germline V gene, CDR1 is SGHTA and CDR2 is FQGNSA. Deletions cut 7 bases from V and 4 bases from J, with 14 bases between. The CDR3 bases are TGTGCCAGCACTCGTCAGGGGGGGTACGAGCAGTACTTC. Translating it yields CASTRQGGYEQYF.

This chain uses TRBV19 with TRBJ2-6, with D tentatively TRBD1 (5 bases). Germline assignment: CDR1 LNHDA and CDR2 SQIVND (reference sequence). Trimming shortened V by 7 bases and J by 0 bases, and 16 bases separated the two germline ends. The CDR3 extends over 17 amino acids. The CDR3 nucleotides are TGTGCCAGTAACGGCTGGGGCTCGCCCTCTGGGGCCAACGTCCTGACTTTC. Amino acid sequence: CASNGWGSPSGANVLTF.

The V gene is TRBV11-2, the J gene TRBJ2-1; 11 bases align to TRBD2. The junction had 9 bases not matched to a gene; V was cut back by 4 bases and J by 10 bases. This CDR3 region has 15 residues. Germline CDR1 is SGHAT and CDR2 is FQNNGV. The CDR3 DNA sequence: TGTGCCAGCAGCTCCGGGACTAGCGGAGTGTTCGAGCAGTTCTTC. This sequence encodes CASSSGTSGVFEQFF.

This clonotype came up many times. The rearrangement links TRBV29-1 to TRBJ1-3; tentatively, D is TRBD1 (5 bases). Germline V gene lookup returns CDR1 SQVTM and CDR2 ANQGSEA. CDR3 length: 12 amino acids. The V end was cut by 3 bases, the J end by 4 bases, with 7 bases between. As DNA, the CDR3 is TGCAGCGTTGAGGGGACGGGAAACACCATATATTTT. Amino acid sequence: CSVEGTGNTIYF.

This clonotype has ten or more counts. V is TRBV7-2 and J is TRBJ1-4; D call uncertain. Deletions cut 7 bases from V and 0 bases from J, with 12 bases between. This CDR3 region has 15 residues. CDR1 and CDR2 from the germline V gene are SGHTA and FQGNSA. The CDR3 region is CASTLGSATNEKLFF. The CDR3, as DNA: TGTGCCAGCACCCTCGGGTCGGCAACTAATGAAAAACTGTTTTTT.

This clonotype was seen many times. The rearrangement uses TRBV29-1 and TRBJ2-1; D is uncertain. The CDR3 has 14 amino acids. CDR1 and CDR2 (germline): SQVTM, ANQGSEA. V was clipped by 4 bases and J by 3 bases, with 13 bases between them. The CDR3 here is CSVVQRPGYNEQFF. The CDR3 coding sequence is TGCAGCGTTGTACAGAGGCCGGGCTACAATGAGCAGTTCTTC.

CDR3 coding DNA: TGCGCCAGCAGCCAGCTCTTTAGCGGTACCTACAATGAGCAGTTCTTC. As protein: CASSQLFSGTYNEQFF. This rearrangement joins TRBV4-3 to TRBJ2-1, with D perhaps matching TRBD2 (6 bases). CDR1 and CDR2 from the germline V gene are LGHNA and YSLEER. Trimming removed 3 bases from V and 2 bases from J, with 14 bases in between. CDR3 size: 16 residues.

This sequence joins TRBV12-3 or TRBV12-4 and TRBJ1-5; D call uncertain. V was shortened by 5 bases and J by 0 bases, with 11 bases between the two germline ends. The CDR3 covers 15 residues. This CDR3 reads CASSADPYSNQPQHF. CDR3 sequence (DNA): TGTGCCAGCAGTGCCGACCCTTATAGCAATCAGCCCCAGCATTTT.

This clonotype was found many times. The chain couples TRBV9 to TRBJ1-2, with D possibly being TRBD1 (5 bases). V lost 3 bases to trimming and J lost 3 bases, with 12 bases between them. The CDR3 is made up of 14 amino acids. The germline V gene encodes CDR1 SGDLS and CDR2 YYNGEE. The CDR3 DNA reads TGTGCCAGCAGCGCCCGGACAAGCGACTATGGCTACACCTTC. Protein sequence: CASSARTSDYGYTF.